This T cell receptor beta chain was found in a study of patients and donors after allogeneic stem cell transplantation. The CDR3 is 14 amino acids. Trimming took off 3 bases at V and 5 bases at J, with 13 bases between the two ends. TCRdb called the RT-PCR reads again in MiXCR, with one record for every CDR3 protein. This sample yields about 74,000 distinct CDR3 sequences, of which 26% are seen a single time; about 30% belongs to the top ten. This clonotype showed up just a few times. The chain carries TRBV12-3 or TRBV12-4 and TRBJ1-1; unclear D gene. The source material was blood, either unsorted or a sorted T cell fraction (not recorded which). The receptor's source is a human donor who was either an allogeneic HSCT recipient or a stem cell or donor lymphocyte infusion donor (not recorded which). It is not recorded whose cells these are; they may come from a transplant donor. CDR3 sequence: CASSFSVVRTEAFF. CDR3 bases: TGTGCCAGCAGTTTTTCCGTGGTGAGGACTGAAGCTTTCTTT.